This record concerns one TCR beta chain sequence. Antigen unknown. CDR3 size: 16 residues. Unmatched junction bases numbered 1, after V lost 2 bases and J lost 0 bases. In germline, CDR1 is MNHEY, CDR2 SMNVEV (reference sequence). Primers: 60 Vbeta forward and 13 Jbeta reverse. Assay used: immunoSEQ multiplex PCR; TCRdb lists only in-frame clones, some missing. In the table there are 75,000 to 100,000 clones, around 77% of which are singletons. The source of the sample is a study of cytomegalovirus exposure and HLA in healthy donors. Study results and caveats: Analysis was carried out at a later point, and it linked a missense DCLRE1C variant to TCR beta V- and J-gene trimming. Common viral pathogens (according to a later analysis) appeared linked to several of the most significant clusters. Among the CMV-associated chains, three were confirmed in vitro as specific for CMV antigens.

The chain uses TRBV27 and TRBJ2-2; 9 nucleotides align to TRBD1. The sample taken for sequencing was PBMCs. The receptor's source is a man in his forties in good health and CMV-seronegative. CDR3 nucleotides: TGTGCCAGCAGTTTAGGGACAGGGACGAACACCGGGGAGCTGTTTTTT. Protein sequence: CASSLGTGTNTGELFF.